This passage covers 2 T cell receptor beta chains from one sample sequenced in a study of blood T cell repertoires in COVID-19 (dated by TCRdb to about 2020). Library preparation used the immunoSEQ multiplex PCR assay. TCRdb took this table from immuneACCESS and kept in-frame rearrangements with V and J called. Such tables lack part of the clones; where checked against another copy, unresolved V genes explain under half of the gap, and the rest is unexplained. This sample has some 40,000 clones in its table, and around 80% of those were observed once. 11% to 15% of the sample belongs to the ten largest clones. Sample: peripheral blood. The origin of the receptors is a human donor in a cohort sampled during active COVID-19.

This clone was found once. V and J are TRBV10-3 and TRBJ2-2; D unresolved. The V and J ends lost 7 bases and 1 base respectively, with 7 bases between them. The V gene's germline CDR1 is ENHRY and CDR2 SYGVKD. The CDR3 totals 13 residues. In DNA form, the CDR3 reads TGTGCCATCAATAACAGGAACACCGGGGAGCTGTTTTTT. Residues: CAINNRNTGELFF.

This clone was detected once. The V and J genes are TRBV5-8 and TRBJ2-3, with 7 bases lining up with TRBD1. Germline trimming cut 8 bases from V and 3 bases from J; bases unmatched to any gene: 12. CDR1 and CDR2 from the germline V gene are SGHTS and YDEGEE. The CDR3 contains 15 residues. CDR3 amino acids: CARTGVAGFTDTQYF. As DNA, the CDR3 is TGTGCCAGAACAGGGGTTGCCGGTTTTACAGATACGCAGTATTTT.